This TCR beta chain was observed in a study of regulatory T cells in long-lasting Graves disease. Construction of TCR beta libraries relied on iRepertoire HTBI primers and on Arm-PCR targeting CDR3 regions. TCRdb passed the multiplex PCR reads through MiXCR, listing each CDR3 protein once. The profile shows 450,000 to 700,000 distinct CDR3 sequences, about 14% of them singletons. Time point noted: newly diagnosed GD, antithyroid drugs for less than 3 months. PBMC-extracted RNA yielded the TCR library. The V segment lost 4 bases and the J segment 0 bases; nucleotides outside the gene matches: 5. In germline, CDR1 is MNHNS, CDR2 SASEGT. The CDR3 loop spans 16 amino acids. The table lists this clonotype with a few counts. These same data were also listed under a study on T cells in Graves' hyperthyroidism and ophthalmopathy. According to that study: A set of HTBI primers served as the primers for a first-round RT-PCR of the TCR CDR3.

The chain employs TRBV6-1 and TRBJ2-3, with TRBD1 matching 9 bases. This sequence originates from a man aged 25 to 40 with Graves disease. Sequencing was performed on peripheral blood mononuclear cells (PBMCs), taken at new diagnosis, from a patient treated with antithyroid drugs. The CDR3 DNA is TGTGCCAGCAGTGGAATACAGGGGGCTAGCACAGATACGCAGTATTTT. It codes for CASSGIQGASTDTQYF.